This T cell receptor (beta chain) derives from a study of long-term antiretroviral therapy in people with HIV. Study-wide results and limits: It was observed that HIV repertoires exhibited narrower CDR3 length ranges than controls.

On this clone: Its cognate antigen is unknown.

The CDR3 has 15 amino acids. Germline V CDR1 and CDR2: LGHNA, YNFKEQ. Between the trimmed V and J ends, which lost 4 bases and 4 bases, there was a span of 13 bases. Sequencing relied on immunoSEQ assay v3.0, run at survey level. Some clones are missing from TCRdb's copy, which holds only in-frame ones; the method was immunoSEQ multiplex PCR. Of 35,000 to 40,000 clones listed, roughly 80% are singletons. Per donor, a minimum of one pre-ART and a minimum of two post-ART PBMC samples were available. The genes are TRBV4-2 and TRBJ2-2; D not resolved. The clonotype comes from a man aged 18 to 35 with HIV. The sequencing here drew on unsorted PBMCs, taken 0.3 years after starting antiretroviral therapy. The chain's CDR3 is CASSRTSFGTGELFF. CDR3 coding DNA: TGTGCCAGCAGCCGGACCAGTTTCGGCACCGGGGAGCTGTTTTTT.